A single sample is the source of the 32 T cell receptor beta chains below, sequenced in a study of blood T cell repertoires in COVID-19. Profiling relied on immunoSEQ multiplex PCR, and the TCRdb table lists in-frame clones only, not all of them. The top ten clones hold about 1.6% of a sample with around 250,000 clones, about 87% of them seen once. Source material: PBMCs or T cells enriched from blood (not recorded which). Every receptor here comes from a woman aged 45 to 65 who had recovered from COVID-19.

The chain uses TRBV11-2 and TRBJ2-7; D might be TRBD1 (6 bases). Germline CDR1 SGHAT, CDR2 FQNNGV. V was trimmed by 1 base and J by 2 bases, leaving 12 bases between them. The CDR3 contains 15 residues. Here the CDR3 reads CASSLGMQGPYEQYF. DNA for the CDR3: TGTGCCAGCAGCTTAGGGATGCAGGGGCCCTACGAGCAGTACTTC.

The rearrangement joins TRBV4-2 to TRBJ2-1; 12 bases map to TRBD2. The V gene's germline CDR1 is LGHNA and CDR2 YNFKEQ. The CDR3 extends over 15 amino acids. The ends lost 4 bases at V and 9 bases at J; junction bases unmatched: 7. The CDR3 DNA follows: TGTGCCAGCAGCCCGAGGACTAGCGGGAAGCTTGAGCAGTTCTTC. Translating it yields CASSPRTSGKLEQFF.

V gene TRBV5-1 combines with J gene TRBJ2-5; 7 bases match TRBD1. With V trimmed by 6 bases and J by 3 bases, 8 bases remained unmatched. This CDR3 is 14 amino acids long. Germline lookup yields CDR1 SGHRS and CDR2 YFSETQ. The CDR3 DNA is TGCGCCAGCAAAAGACAGGGCTTGGAAGAGACCCAGTACTTC. It encodes CASKRQGLEETQYF.

V and J are TRBV13 and TRBJ2-7, with a weak D call TRBD1 (5 bases). With 0 bases removed from V and 4 bases from J, the gap between germline ends came to 10 bases. The CDR3 spans 14 residues. Germline V gene data show CDR1 as PRHDT and CDR2 as FYEKMQ (reference sequence). CDR3 coding DNA: TGTGCCAGCAGCTTAGGCCGGACAAATTACGAGCAGTACTTC. Protein: CASSLGRTNYEQYF.

This chain connects TRBV3-1 (or the pseudogene TRBV3-2) to TRBJ1-5; 7 positions agree with TRBD1. Germline CDR1 and CDR2: LGHDT and YNNKEL (reference sequence). The CDR3 is 16 residues long. With V trimmed by 2 bases and J by 4 bases, 8 bases remained unmatched. CDR3 in DNA: TGTGCCAGCAGCCAAACGGTGGGACAGAGTAATCAGCCCCAGCATTTT. Protein sequence: CASSQTVGQSNQPQHF.

V and J are TRBV12-3 or TRBV12-4 and TRBJ2-3, with D hard to call. The CDR3 has 13 amino acids. The V end lost 6 bases, the J end lost 0 bases, and 7 bases lay between the germline ends. CDR3 residues: CASRALSTDTQYF. The CDR3 bases are TGTGCCAGCAGGGCCCTTAGCACAGATACGCAGTATTTT.

V usage is TRBV12-3 or TRBV12-4 and J usage is TRBJ2-6; D is perhaps TRBD1 (6 bases). The V gene lost 3 bases and the J gene lost 10 bases, with 10 bases spanning the gap. The CDR3 contains 13 residues. CDR3 loop: CASSLSQGNVLTF. CDR3 bases: TGTGCCAGCAGTTTGAGTCAGGGGAACGTCCTGACTTTC.

This chain links TRBV18 with TRBJ1-1; possible D gene TRBD1, 6 bases. Germline V gene data show CDR1 as KGHSH and CDR2 as LQKENI. Trimming took off 6 bases at V and 5 bases at J, with 19 bases between the two ends. This CDR3 region has 15 residues. DNA of the CDR3: TGTGCCAGCTCCGAGGGAGGGGGGGCGCTTACTGAAGCTTTCTTT. Its protein is CASSEGGGALTEAFF.

This CDR3 is CASSQDRVRGNTIYF. The CDR3 nucleotides read TGTGCCAGCAGCCAAGACAGAGTGAGGGGAAACACCATATATTTT. V usage is TRBV3-1 (or the pseudogene TRBV3-2) and J usage is TRBJ1-3; D remains unclear. V lost 0 bases and J lost 4, with 10 bases in between. The CDR3 loop spans 15 amino acids. Germline CDR1 LGHDT, CDR2 YNNKEL (reference sequence).

The chain carries TRBV5-1 and TRBJ2-3, with TRBD1 as a possible D gene (8 bases). Trimming took off 7 bases at V and 7 bases at J, with 19 bases between the two ends. Germline CDR1 reads SGHRS; CDR2 reads YFSETQ. The CDR3 is 14 residues long. CDR3 nucleotide sequence: TGCGCCAGCCGACAACAGGGGGGGACGAATACGCAGTATTTT. Its protein product is CASRQQGGTNTQYF.

The V call is TRBV12-3 or TRBV12-4, the J call TRBJ1-1; weak D call: TRBD1 (5 bases). The CDR3 spans 13 residues. Trimming removed 3 bases from V and 4 bases from J, with 9 bases in between. The CDR3 is CASSFGGTTEAFF. The DNA of the CDR3 is TGTGCCAGCAGTTTTGGAGGGACCACTGAAGCTTTCTTT.

The chain carries TRBV7-9 and TRBJ2-7; D is possibly TRBD2 (5 bases). Per the germline V gene, CDR1 is SEHNR and CDR2 is FQNEAQ (reference sequence). The CDR3 extends over 13 amino acids. V lost 3 bases and J lost 6, with 12 bases in between. The CDR3 loop is CASSFRDGVEQYF. The CDR3 nucleotides are TGTGCCAGCAGCTTCCGGGATGGGGTCGAGCAGTACTTC. The whole variable domain, remainder taken from reference TRBV7-9 and TRBJ2-7, is DTGVSQNPRHKITKRGQNVTFRCDPISEHNRLYWYRQTLGQGPEFLTYFQNEAQLEKSRLLSDRFSAERPKGSFSTLEIQRTEQGDSAMYLCASSFRDGVEQYFGPGTRLTVT.

As DNA, the CDR3 is TGTGCCAGCAGCCGGGGGACGGGACAGGGATCAGATACGCAGTATTTT. It translates to CASSRGTGQGSDTQYF. This chain uses TRBV11-2 with TRBJ2-3; 9 nucleotides match TRBD1. CDR1 and CDR2 from the germline V gene are SGHAT and FQNNGV. The CDR3 runs to 16 residues. The V segment lost 5 bases and the J segment 4 bases; nucleotides outside the gene matches: 10.

The V and J genes are TRBV18 and TRBJ1-5, with TRBD1 matching over 11 bases. The CDR3 extends over 16 amino acids. Germline assignment: CDR1 KGHSH and CDR2 LQKENI. The J segment lost 3 bases and the V segment lost 5 bases, leaving 6 bases of the junction unmatched. CDR3 bases: TGTGCCAGCTCAACCGGGACAGGGGGTCTCAATCAGCCCCAGCATTTT. Translated, it gives CASSTGTGGLNQPQHF.

About this clone: Sequence at one end of the junction differs from germline and may be a read error. The rearrangement links TRBV27 to TRBJ1-4; 8 bases match TRBD1. Per the germline V gene, CDR1 is MNHEY and CDR2 is SMNVEV (reference sequence). This CDR3 region has 13 residues. CDR3 residues: CASRGTGLEELFF. CDR3 nucleotide sequence: TGTGCCAGCAGGGGGACAGGACTTGAAGAACTGTTTTTT.

The chain has TRBV6-5 and TRBJ1-1; 7 bases fit TRBD1. The length of the CDR3 is 14 residues. V lost 6 bases, J lost 3 bases, and 7 bases stayed unmatched. Germline CDR1 MNHEY, CDR2 SVGAGI. As DNA, the CDR3 is TGTGCCAGCAGAGGGACAGTGGGGGACACTGAAGCTTTCTTT. Its translation is CASRGTVGDTEAFF.

V gene TRBV28 combines with J gene TRBJ2-7; no firm D call. V gave up 8 bases and J gave up 3 bases, with 11 bases separating them. CDR1 MDHEN and CDR2 SYDVKM come from the germline V gene. The CDR3 contains 12 residues. CDR3 residues: CASDRQGYEQYF. CDR3 DNA: TGTGCCAGCGATCGACAAGGCTACGAGCAGTACTTC. Supplemented by reference TRBV28 and TRBJ2-7, the full variable domain reads DVKVTQSSRYLVKRTGEKVFLECVQDMDHENMFWYRQDPGLGLRLIYFSYDVKMKEKGDIPEGYSVSREKKERFSLILESASTNQTSMYLCASDRQGYEQYFGPGTRLTVT.

This chain links TRBV30 with TRBJ1-5; TRBD1 aligns across 7 bases. V dropped 5 bases and J dropped 2; count of bases not matched to a gene: 3. Germline CDR1 GTSNPN, CDR2 SVGIG (reference sequence). The CDR3 runs 13 residues. CDR3: CAWGDSGNQPQHF. As DNA, the CDR3 is TGTGCCTGGGGGGACAGCGGCAATCAGCCCCAGCATTTT.

J is TRBJ1-4 and V is TRBV19, with 10 bases lining up with TRBD1. The CDR3 runs to 16 residues. The V gene's germline CDR1 is LNHDA and CDR2 SQIVND (reference sequence). The V and J ends lost 6 bases and 7 bases, in that order; junction bases with no gene match: 11. DNA for the CDR3: TGTGCCAGTAGCGACCAAAAACGACAGGGGGCTGAAAAACTGTTTTTT. It codes for CASSDQKRQGAEKLFF.

The V gene is TRBV9, the J gene TRBJ2-2, with 9 bases that match TRBD2. Unmatched junction bases numbered 4, after V lost 7 bases and J lost 0 bases. This CDR3 contains 15 residues. Germline values: CDR1 SGDLS, CDR2 YYNGEE. The CDR3 sequence: CASGGLASNTGELFF. The CDR3 nucleotides read TGTGCCAGCGGGGGACTAGCCTCGAACACCGGGGAGCTGTTTTTT.

V usage is TRBV10-3 and J usage is TRBJ2-7, with TRBD1 matching 8 bases. J was trimmed by 7 bases and V by 3 bases; bases with no gene match: 11. CDR1 and CDR2 from the germline V gene are ENHRY and SYGVKD. The CDR3 totals 15 residues. The DNA of the CDR3 is TGTGCCATCAGTGACGACTCACGACAGGGGAAGGAGCAGTACTTC. Translation: CAISDDSRQGKEQYF.

The chain couples TRBV28 to TRBJ1-5; 7 bases align to TRBD1. The V gene's germline CDR1 is MDHEN and CDR2 SYDVKM. The CDR3 runs 15 residues. J was trimmed by 5 bases and V by 5 bases; bases with no gene match: 9. CDR3 in DNA: TGTGCCAGCAGTGCCCCGGGACAGAGACATCAGCCCCAGCATTTT. Protein: CASSAPGQRHQPQHF.

The rearrangement uses TRBV28 and TRBJ1-1; 8 bases are shared with TRBD1. Germline V gives CDR1 MDHEN, CDR2 SYDVKM. V shed 5 bases, J shed 1 base, and the junction held 6 bases outside the gene matches. The length of the CDR3 is 15 residues. The CDR3 nucleotides are TGTGCCAGCAGTCCAGGGACAGGCACGAACACTGAAGCTTTCTTT. It is translated as CASSPGTGTNTEAFF.

The chain is built from TRBV20-1 and TRBJ2-5, with D uncertain. This CDR3 has 11 residues. Trimming pared 4 bases from V and 5 bases from J, leaving 8 bases between. The germline V gene encodes CDR1 DFQATT and CDR2 SNEGSKA (reference sequence). CDR3 residues: CSATSEETQYF. CDR3 sequence (DNA): TGCAGTGCTACCTCTGAGGAGACCCAGTACTTC.

The rearrangement joins TRBV7-8 to TRBJ2-5; the D gene is possibly TRBD2 (5 bases). The CDR3 loop spans 14 amino acids. The germline CDR1 and CDR2 sequences are SGHVS and FQNEAQ. Trimming removed 3 bases from V and 5 bases from J, with 13 bases in between. The CDR3 protein is CASSFEEGAETQYF. The CDR3 DNA reads TGTGCCAGCAGCTTTGAAGAGGGAGCGGAGACCCAGTACTTC.

The rearrangement links TRBV5-4 to TRBJ2-3; 7 nucleotides align to TRBD1. CDR1 SGHNT and CDR2 YYREEE come from the germline V gene (reference sequence). This CDR3 is built from 15 residues. Unmatched junction bases numbered 5, after V lost 4 bases and J lost 0 bases. Here the CDR3 reads CASSQRDRSTDTQYF. The CDR3, as DNA: TGTGCCAGCAGCCAAAGGGACAGAAGCACAGATACGCAGTATTTT. Full variable domain (missing parts from reference TRBV5-4 and TRBJ2-3): ETGVTQSPTHLIKTRGQQVTLRCSSQSGHNTVSWYQQALGQGPQFIFQYYREEENGRGNFPPRFSGLQFPNYSSELNVNALELDDSALYLCASSQRDRSTDTQYFGPGTRLTVL.

This clone appeared a few times. The chain employs TRBV6-2 or TRBV6-3 and TRBJ1-5; 7 nucleotides agree with TRBD1. The CDR3 has 14 amino acids. Germline V gene lookup returns CDR1 MNHEY and CDR2 SVGEGT. V shed 4 bases and J 4 bases; nucleotides not matched to a gene: 4. This CDR3 is CASSSGTENQPQHF. CDR3 DNA: TGTGCCAGCAGTTCCGGGACAGAAAATCAGCCCCAGCATTTT.

V is TRBV2 and J is TRBJ2-3; D is undetermined. Germline V gives CDR1 SNHLY, CDR2 FYNNEI. Deletions cut 7 bases from V and 6 bases from J, with 17 bases between. The CDR3 covers 14 residues. This CDR3 is CASIPGGPFDTQYF. CDR3 DNA sequence: TGTGCCAGCATCCCCGGCGGTCCCTTCGATACGCAGTATTTT.

V usage is TRBV15 and J usage is TRBJ2-1; 9 nucleotides line up with TRBD1. Germline lookup yields CDR1 LNHNV and CDR2 YYDKDF (reference sequence). After removal of 1 base from V and 9 bases from J, the junction contained 10 bases not matched to a gene. This CDR3 has 16 amino acids. The CDR3 DNA sequence: TGTGCCACCAGCAGAGTGCCGGGACAGGGTTTTGTTGAGCAGTTCTTC. It is translated as CATSRVPGQGFVEQFF.

This clone was found once. V is TRBV7-2 and J is TRBJ2-7; 10 bases map to TRBD1. V shed 3 bases and J 3 bases; nucleotides not matched to a gene: 5. The CDR3 totals 15 residues. Germline V lookup: CDR1 SGHTA, CDR2 FQGNSA. The chain's CDR3 is CASSFMGQGIYEQYF. In DNA form, the CDR3 reads TGTGCCAGCAGCTTCATGGGACAGGGGATCTACGAGCAGTACTTC.

This clone appeared once. The rearrangement joins TRBV5-1 to TRBJ2-7; tentatively, D is TRBD2 (6 bases). CDR1 and CDR2 (germline): SGHRS, YFSETQ. The CDR3 extends over 13 amino acids. Trimming took off 6 bases at V and 4 bases at J, with 14 bases between the two ends. This CDR3 is CASNPGGSYEQYF. CDR3 in DNA: TGCGCCAGCAACCCCGGGGGATCTTACGAGCAGTACTTC.

This sequence joins TRBV6-5 and TRBJ1-3; 9 bases align to TRBD1. The germline V gene encodes CDR1 MNHEY and CDR2 SVGAGI. The CDR3 consists of 13 residues. V lost 8 bases and J lost 2; bases outside the gene matches: 1. DNA for the CDR3: TGTGCCAGCCGACAGGGGGCTGGAAACACCATATATTTT. It codes for CASRQGAGNTIYF.